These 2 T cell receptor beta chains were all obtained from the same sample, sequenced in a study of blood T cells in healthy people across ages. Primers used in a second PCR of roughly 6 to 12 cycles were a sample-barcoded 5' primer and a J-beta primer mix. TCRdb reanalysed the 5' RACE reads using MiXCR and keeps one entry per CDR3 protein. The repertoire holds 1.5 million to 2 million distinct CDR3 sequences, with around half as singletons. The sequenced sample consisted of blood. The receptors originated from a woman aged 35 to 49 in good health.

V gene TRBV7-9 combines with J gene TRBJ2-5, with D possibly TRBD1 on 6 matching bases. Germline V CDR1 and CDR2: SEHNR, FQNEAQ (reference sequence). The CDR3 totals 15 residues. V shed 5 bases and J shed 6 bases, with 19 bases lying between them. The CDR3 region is CASSPHRTVGKTQYF. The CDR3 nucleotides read TGTGCCAGCAGCCCACACCGGACAGTCGGGAAGACCCAGTACTTC.

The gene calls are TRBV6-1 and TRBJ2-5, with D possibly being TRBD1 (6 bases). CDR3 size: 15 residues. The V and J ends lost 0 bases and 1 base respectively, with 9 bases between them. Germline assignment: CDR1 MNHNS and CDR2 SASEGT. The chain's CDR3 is CASSEAQGTQETQYF. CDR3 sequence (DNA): TGTGCCAGCAGTGAAGCTCAGGGGACCCAAGAGACCCAGTACTTC.